The 13 T cell receptor beta chains reported below all come from one sample, sequenced in a study of T cell responses to AZD1222 COVID-19 vaccine. The repertoire was sequenced with immunoSEQ multiplex PCR; TCRdb's copy has only in-frame clones and lacks some. The top ten clones hold approximately 4.8% of a sample with approximately 150,000 clones, under 95% of them seen once. Sample: peripheral blood, taken on day 0 of AZD1222 vaccination. All receptors come from an adult in good health.

The chain couples TRBV7-3 to TRBJ2-2; a weak D match, TRBD2 (6 bases). V gave up 5 bases and J gave up 1 base, with 14 bases separating them. Germline V gene lookup returns CDR1 SGHTA and CDR2 FQGTGA. CDR3 length equals 16 residues. The CDR3 loop reads CASSPGAELNTGELFF. CDR3 nucleotides: TGTGCCAGCAGCCCGGGAGCGGAGCTGAACACCGGGGAGCTGTTTTTT.

The J gene is TRBJ1-2, the V gene TRBV20-1; 11 bases match TRBD1. This CDR3 spans 11 amino acids. Germline-derived CDR1 and CDR2 are DFQATT and SNEGSKA (reference sequence). The CDR3 DNA reads as TGCGGGGACAGGGGGGCCTATGGCTACACCTTC. Amino acids: CGDRGAYGYTF.

This clone was found once. The chain carries TRBV7-3 and TRBJ2-3; D is unresolved. CDR3 size: 16 residues. Trimming removed 5 bases from V and 0 bases from J, with 15 bases in between. Germline CDR1 SGHTA, CDR2 FQGTGA. The CDR3 sequence: CASSPGRSGSTDTQYF. In DNA form, the CDR3 reads TGTGCCAGCAGCCCCGGGCGGTCCGGGAGCACAGATACGCAGTATTTT. The full variable domain, with the rest looked up from reference TRBV7-3 and TRBJ2-3, is GAGVSQTPSNKVTEKGKYVELRCDPISGHTALYWYRQSLGQGPEFLIYFQGTGAADDSGLPNDRFFAVRPEGSVSTLKIQRTERGDSAVYLCASSPGRSGSTDTQYFGPGTRLTVL.

The gene calls are TRBV19 and TRBJ2-7; 8 positions match TRBD2. J gave up 5 bases and V 5 bases, and 11 bases lay outside the gene matches. Germline V CDR1 and CDR2: LNHDA, SQIVND (reference sequence). The CDR3 length is 15 residues. CDR3 DNA sequence: TGTGCCAGTAGTGTCCGGCGTAGCGGGAAGAACGAGCAGTACTTC. This codes for CASSVRRSGKNEQYF. The variable domain in full, with the rest retrieved from reference TRBV19 and TRBJ2-7, is DGGITQSPKYLFRKEGQNVTLSCEQNLNHDAMYWYRQDPGQGLRLIYYSQIVNDFQKGDIAEGYSVSREKKESFPLTVTSAQKNPTAFYLCASSVRRSGKNEQYFGPGTRLTVT.

This clone was recorded a few times. This chain uses TRBV19 with TRBJ2-1, with D tentatively TRBD2 (5 bases). In germline, CDR1 is LNHDA, CDR2 SQIVND (reference sequence). There are 18 residues in the CDR3. V lost 2 bases, J lost 4 bases, and 21 bases lay in between. The CDR3 sequence is CASSIKGMRTPRYNEQFF. CDR3 DNA sequence: TGTGCCAGTAGTATAAAGGGCATGCGGACTCCCCGATACAATGAGCAGTTCTTC.

CDR3 residues: CASSLLGLSGRDTQYF. The CDR3 bases are TGTGCCAGCAGCCTCCTGGGCCTGTCTGGGAGAGATACGCAGTATTTT. This rearrangement joins TRBV4-2 to TRBJ2-3; weak D call: TRBD2 (5 bases). The CDR3 is made up of 16 amino acids. V lost 4 bases, J lost 5 bases, and 19 bases lay in between. Looked up from germline, CDR1 is LGHNA and CDR2 is YNFKEQ.

This chain joins TRBV6-5 and TRBJ2-1; D remains ambiguous. Deletions cut 5 bases from V and 3 bases from J, with 8 bases between. Germline values: CDR1 MNHEY, CDR2 SVGAGI. This CDR3 is 13 amino acids long. The CDR3 loop reads CASSLTHYNEQFF. The CDR3 bases are TGTGCCAGCAGTCTGACGCACTACAATGAGCAGTTCTTC.

The chain couples TRBV19 to TRBJ2-7; D is unclear. This CDR3 comprises 13 residues. Trimming took 5 bases from V and 5 from J, leaving 13 bases between them. Germline-derived CDR1 and CDR2 are LNHDA and SQIVND (reference sequence). CDR3 nucleotides: TGTGCCAGTAGTTTCCTCCCCTTCCACGAGCAGTACTTC. It specifies CASSFLPFHEQYF.

The CDR3 loop reads CASSQGSKWDSSFYEQYF. The DNA of the CDR3 is TGTGCCAGCAGCCAAGGTTCCAAGTGGGACAGTTCTTTTTACGAGCAGTACTTC. The V and J genes are TRBV14 and TRBJ2-7, with TRBD1 identical over 7 bases. With V trimmed by 1 base and J by 4 bases, 16 bases remained unmatched. Germline V gene data show CDR1 as SGHDN and CDR2 as FVKESK. CDR3 length: 18 residues.

This rearrangement joins TRBV2 to TRBJ1-3; D unresolved. This CDR3 is built from 13 residues. Germline V lookup: CDR1 SNHLY, CDR2 FYNNEI. V was shortened by 4 bases and J by 4 bases, with 8 bases between the two germline ends. The CDR3 nucleotides read TGTGCCAGCAGTGGGCAGGTCGGAAACACCATATATTTT. Encoded protein: CASSGQVGNTIYF. Looking up the rest from reference TRBV2 and TRBJ1-3 gives the full variable domain: EPEVTQTPSHQVTQMGQEVILRCVPISNHLYFYWYRQILGQKVEFLVSFYNNEISEKSEIFDDQFSVERPDGSNFTLKIRSTKLEDSAMYFCASSGQVGNTIYFGEGSWLTVV.

The J gene is TRBJ2-4, the V gene TRBV11-1; no firm D call. V dropped 4 bases and J dropped 0 bases, with 7 bases sitting between them. This CDR3 contains 14 residues. CDR1 is SGHAT and CDR2 is FQDESV in the germline V gene (reference sequence). Here the CDR3 DNA reads TGTGCCAGCAGCTCAGATATAGCCAAAAACATTCAGTACTTC. Its translation: CASSSDIAKNIQYF.

V and J are TRBV7-2 and TRBJ2-1; 8 positions agree with TRBD2. The CDR3 length is 16 residues. Germline loops: CDR1 SGHTA, CDR2 FQGNSA. The trim removed 5 bases at V and 4 bases at J, leaving 10 bases unmatched. CDR3 loop: CASSAELAATYNEQFF. In DNA, the CDR3 is TGTGCCAGCAGCGCGGAACTAGCGGCCACATACAATGAGCAGTTCTTC.

V gene TRBV7-6 combines with J gene TRBJ2-7; TRBD2 agrees at 13 bases. The CDR3 spans 16 residues. Germline V CDR1 and CDR2: SGHVS, FNYEAQ. The V segment lost 2 bases and the J segment 7 bases; nucleotides outside the gene matches: 8. The CDR3 sequence is CASSLSQGLAGWEQYF. CDR3 in DNA: TGTGCCAGCAGCTTATCTCAGGGACTAGCGGGATGGGAGCAGTACTTC.